What follows are 14 T cell receptor beta chains derived from one specimen sequenced in a study of T cell changes during pregnancy in multiple sclerosis. This table comes from immunoSEQ multiplex PCR, and its TCRdb copy is limited to in-frame clones, with some not included. In the table there are 81,000 or so clones, 91% of which are singletons. Here the sequenced sample was PBMCs, taken in the first trimester of pregnancy. The receptors were gathered from a female donor in good health, serving as a control in a pregnancy study. Some clones in this sample may be carry-over from other donors' samples.

The rearrangement joins TRBV7-9 to TRBJ2-3; maybe TRBD2 (6 bases). V lost 5 bases, J lost 5 bases, and 17 bases lay in between. Per germline, CDR1 SEHNR and CDR2 FQNEAQ (reference sequence). The length of the CDR3 is 15 residues. CDR3 nucleotides: TGTGCCAGCAGCCCCCCTCACGGGGGAGGAGATACGCAGTATTTT. This gives the protein CASSPPHGGGDTQYF.

The V and J genes are TRBV6-5 and TRBJ2-5; TRBD1 agrees at 10 bases. The germline V gene has CDR1 MNHEY and CDR2 SVGAGI. V was pared by 0 bases and J by 3 bases, with 1 base of the junction left unmatched. The length of the CDR3 is 15 residues. CDR3 DNA: TGTGCCAGCAGTTACTCGGGGACAGGGGAAGAGACCCAGTACTTC. It codes for CASSYSGTGEETQYF.

In its sample, this clone was seen once. The J gene is TRBJ2-1, the V gene TRBV5-6; perhaps TRBD1 as D (5 bases). CDR1 SGHDT and CDR2 YYEEEE come from the germline V gene. The V end was cut by 0 bases, the J end by 5 bases, with 6 bases between. This CDR3 has 13 amino acids. The CDR3 region has the DNA TGTGCCAGCAGCTTGGGACAGCACAATGAGCAGTTCTTC. Protein product: CASSLGQHNEQFF.

A single count supports this clone. The chain joins TRBV2 to TRBJ1-4; 7 bases line up with TRBD1. CDR1 is SNHLY and CDR2 is FYNNEI in the germline V gene. This CDR3 has 17 amino acids. V lost 3 bases, J lost 3 bases, and 10 bases stayed unmatched. For the CDR3, the DNA is TGTGCCAGCAGTGACTTTGGCAGGGGGGTGGCTAATGAAAAACTGTTTTTT. Protein product: CASSDFGRGVANEKLFF.

The CDR3 loop is CATGLQGGYTF. The CDR3 region has the DNA TGTGCCACCGGGCTCCAGGGAGGCTACACCTTC. This rearrangement joins TRBV28 to TRBJ1-2; a possible D gene is TRBD1 (5 bases). The CDR3 totals 11 residues. Trimming cost V 10 bases and J 8 bases, with 14 bases left between them. The germline V gene has CDR1 MDHEN and CDR2 SYDVKM.

The chain has TRBV19 and TRBJ1-5, with D perhaps matching TRBD1 (6 bases). From germline, CDR1 is LNHDA and CDR2 SQIVND (reference sequence). The CDR3 extends over 15 amino acids. V was pared by 6 bases and J by 4 bases, with 16 bases between. DNA for the CDR3: TGTGCCAGTAGCGCCACAGGGAGGGAAAATCAGCCCCAGCATTTT. Its protein product is CASSATGRENQPQHF.

This chain links TRBV19 with TRBJ1-2, with 10 bases lining up with TRBD1. This CDR3 contains 13 residues. The junction had 6 bases not matched to a gene; V was cut back by 7 bases and J by 7 bases. The germline V gene encodes CDR1 LNHDA and CDR2 SQIVND (reference sequence). The CDR3 DNA is TGTGCCAGTACCACCCGGGACAGGGGTGGCTACACCTTC. Its translation is CASTTRDRGGYTF.

This sequence joins TRBV6-1 and TRBJ2-7; the D gene is possibly TRBD1 (6 bases). This CDR3 comprises 15 residues. Trimming took 2 bases from V and 0 from J, leaving 11 bases between them. Germline V CDR1 and CDR2: MNHNS, SASEGT. The CDR3 sequence is CASSEFKGDSYEQYF. Written as DNA, the CDR3 is TGTGCCAGCAGTGAATTTAAGGGGGACTCCTACGAGCAGTACTTC.

The chain uses TRBV7-9 and TRBJ2-5, with D maybe TRBD2 (6 bases). CDR1 and CDR2 (germline): SEHNR, FQNEAQ (reference sequence). The CDR3 has 15 amino acids. The V and J ends lost 5 bases and 0 bases respectively, with 13 bases between them. The CDR3 nucleotides are TGTGCCAGCAGCCCGGCGACGGGGGACCAAGAGACCCAGTACTTC. Residues: CASSPATGDQETQYF. Full variable domain (rest looked up from reference TRBV7-9 and TRBJ2-5): DTGVSQNPRHKITKRGQNVTFRCDPISEHNRLYWYRQTLGQGPEFLTYFQNEAQLEKSRLLSDRFSAERPKGSFSTLEIQRTEQGDSAMYLCASSPATGDQETQYFGPGTRLLVL.

This chain uses TRBV18 with TRBJ1-1; possible D gene TRBD1, 5 bases. The CDR3 runs to 13 residues. V was pared by 0 bases and J by 10 bases, with 12 bases between. Germline CDR1 is KGHSH and CDR2 is LQKENI. The CDR3 DNA reads TGTGCCAGCTCACCACCGGGAGGACATCGAGCTTTCTTT. It codes for CASSPPGGHRAFF.

This clone was observed a single time. The V call is TRBV15, the J call TRBJ1-4, with TRBD1 matching over 9 bases. The CDR3 length is 16 residues. The germline CDR1 and CDR2 sequences are LNHNV and YYDKDF (reference sequence). V gave up 1 base and J gave up 6 bases; unmatched junction bases: 6. The CDR3 region is CATSRGRQGGDEKLFF. CDR3 DNA: TGTGCCACCAGCAGAGGTAGACAGGGGGGTGATGAAAAACTGTTTTTT.

The V and J genes are TRBV5-4 and TRBJ2-3; unclear D gene. The V and J ends lost 4 bases and 5 bases respectively, with 20 bases between them. This CDR3 comprises 16 residues. CDR1 and CDR2 from the germline V gene are SGHNT and YYREEE (reference sequence). This chain's CDR3 is CASSVGWAQGRDTQYF. The CDR3 DNA follows: TGTGCCAGCAGCGTTGGCTGGGCCCAAGGCAGAGATACGCAGTATTTT.

The chain has TRBV6-6 and TRBJ1-1, with a possible D match to TRBD1 (5 bases). Germline V gene lookup returns CDR1 MNHNY and CDR2 SVGAGI (reference sequence). The V end lost 0 bases, the J end lost 5 bases, and 10 bases lay between the germline ends. This CDR3 is built from 14 residues. CDR3 nucleotide sequence: TGTGCCAGCAGTTACTCAGGGGAGGGGACTGAAGCTTTCTTT. This encodes CASSYSGEGTEAFF.

The V gene is TRBV6-1, the J gene TRBJ2-5; TRBD2 matches at 8 bases. The CDR3 covers 14 residues. Trimming took 4 bases from V and 2 from J; bases not matched to a gene: 3. Per the germline V gene, CDR1 is MNHNS and CDR2 is SASEGT. The CDR3 protein is CASSGTGGQETQYF. In nucleotides, the CDR3 is TGTGCCAGCAGTGGAACGGGGGGGCAAGAGACCCAGTACTTC.